A selection of T cell receptor beta chains follows, all from one sample in a study of T-cell reconstitution after alpha-beta-depleted transplantation in children. Each CDR3 protein is one row after TCRdb ran MiXCR on the PCR reads. The sample lists 250,000 to 300,000 distinct CDR3 sequences, 10% occurring once. The sequencing used PBMCs, collected before TCRalphabeta/CD19-depleted stem cell transplant. These receptors all stem from a boy younger than two with acute myeloid leukemia, due to receive a stem cell transplant. Both conserved end residues are part of each CDR3. The D gene is left open where the match is weak. Where a row states a size, it is once, few, many or the class of an expanded clone; other rows omit it.

d_call: TRBD1
v_call: TRBV5-1
clone_size: many
j_call: TRBJ2-2
cdr3_aa: CASSYDRENGGELFF
cdr3_nt: TGCGCCAGCAGCTACGACAGGGAAAATGGCGGGGAGCTGTTTTTT

d_call: TRBD2
v_call: TRBV12-3/TRBV12-4
clone_size: few
j_call: TRBJ2-7
cdr3_aa: CASSLLAGPYEQYF
cdr3_nt: TGTGCCAGCAGCCTGCTAGCGGGTCCGTACGAGCAGTACTTC

d_call: .
v_call: TRBV21-1
clone_size: many
j_call: TRBJ2-7
cdr3_aa: CASSAGQGFCEQYF
cdr3_nt: TGTGCCAGCAGCGCCGGACAGGGATTTTGCGAGCAGTACTTC

d_call: TRBD2
v_call: TRBV28
clone_size: many
j_call: TRBJ2-5
cdr3_aa: CASSFLLAAAQETQYF
cdr3_nt: TGTGCCAGCAGTTTTTTACTAGCGGCCGCCCAAGAGACCCAGTACTTC

d_call: .
v_call: TRBV11-2
clone_size: .
j_call: TRBJ2-5
cdr3_aa: CASSAHNPKGETQYF
cdr3_nt: TGTGCCAGCAGCGCCCACAACCCAAAAGGGGAGACCCAGTACTTC

d_call: TRBD2
v_call: TRBV3-1
clone_size: many
j_call: TRBJ2-1
cdr3_aa: CASSQAGGLGYNEQFF
cdr3_nt: TGTGCCAGCAGCCAAGCGGGGGGGCTCGGCTACAATGAGCAGTTCTTC

d_call: TRBD2
v_call: TRBV7-9
clone_size: .
j_call: TRBJ2-1
cdr3_aa: CASRSAGGPPLDEQFF
cdr3_nt: TGTGCCAGCAGGTCAGCGGGGGGACCCCCTTTGGATGAGCAGTTCTTC

d_call: TRBD1
v_call: TRBV9
clone_size: many
j_call: TRBJ1-1
cdr3_aa: CASSVIGQGSEAFF
cdr3_nt: TGTGCCAGCAGCGTAATCGGACAGGGGAGTGAAGCTTTCTTT

d_call: TRBD1
v_call: TRBV29-1
clone_size: .
j_call: TRBJ2-5
cdr3_aa: CSVVPTGGIETQYF
cdr3_nt: TGCAGCGTTGTCCCGACAGGGGGAATAGAGACCCAGTACTTC

d_call: .
v_call: TRBV12-3/TRBV12-4
clone_size: many
j_call: TRBJ2-1
cdr3_aa: CASSFALKSEQFF
cdr3_nt: TGTGCCAGCAGTTTTGCTCTAAAATCTGAGCAGTTCTTC

d_call: .
v_call: TRBV11-2
clone_size: .
j_call: TRBJ2-5
cdr3_aa: CASSFWGFQETQYF
cdr3_nt: TGTGCCAGCAGCTTTTGGGGGTTCCAAGAGACCCAGTACTTC

d_call: .
v_call: TRBV28
clone_size: many
j_call: TRBJ1-2
cdr3_aa: CASSLSWYGYTF
cdr3_nt: TGTGCCAGCAGTTTATCTTGGTATGGCTACACCTTC

d_call: TRBD1
v_call: TRBV5-6
clone_size: many
j_call: TRBJ1-5
cdr3_aa: CASSLNGRGRLSNQPQHF
cdr3_nt: TGTGCCAGCAGCTTGAATGGCAGGGGGCGCCTAAGCAATCAGCCCCAGCATTTT

d_call: .
v_call: TRBV12-3/TRBV12-4
clone_size: many
j_call: TRBJ1-2
cdr3_aa: CASSFPDRYGYTF
cdr3_nt: TGTGCCAGCAGTTTCCCGGACAGATATGGCTACACCTTC

d_call: .
v_call: TRBV7-9
clone_size: many
j_call: TRBJ2-7
cdr3_aa: CASSLWGTGSYEQYF
cdr3_nt: TGTGCCAGCAGCTTATGGGGGACGGGCTCCTACGAGCAGTACTTC

d_call: TRBD1
v_call: TRBV27
clone_size: .
j_call: TRBJ1-5
cdr3_aa: CASSLGQGHGNQPQHF
cdr3_nt: TGTGCCAGCAGTCTAGGACAGGGTCATGGGAATCAGCCCCAGCATTTT

d_call: .
v_call: TRBV25-1
clone_size: many
j_call: TRBJ1-2
cdr3_aa: CASSADRALYGYTF
cdr3_nt: TGTGCCAGCAGTGCGGACAGAGCTTTGTATGGCTACACCTTC

d_call: TRBD1
v_call: TRBV5-1
clone_size: many
j_call: TRBJ1-2
cdr3_aa: CASSLTGAPANYGYTF
cdr3_nt: TGCGCCAGCAGCTTGACAGGGGCTCCAGCTAACTATGGCTACACCTTC

d_call: .
v_call: TRBV11-2
clone_size: .
j_call: TRBJ2-3
cdr3_aa: CASSLVGPSTDTQYF
cdr3_nt: TGTGCCAGCAGCTTAGTGGGACCTAGCACAGATACGCAGTATTTT

d_call: .
v_call: TRBV20-1
clone_size: .
j_call: TRBJ2-7
cdr3_aa: CSARNSVYEQYF
cdr3_nt: TGCAGTGCTAGAAACTCCGTCTACGAGCAGTACTTC

d_call: TRBD1
v_call: TRBV5-1
clone_size: many
j_call: TRBJ1-3
cdr3_aa: CASSTRTGISGNTIYF
cdr3_nt: TGCGCCAGCAGCACTCGGACAGGAATCTCTGGAAACACCATATATTTT

d_call: TRBD1
v_call: TRBV12-3/TRBV12-4
clone_size: many
j_call: TRBJ1-4
cdr3_aa: CASGLIRDRVGEKLFF
cdr3_nt: TGTGCCAGCGGTCTGATAAGGGACAGGGTGGGTGAAAAACTGTTTTTT

d_call: .
v_call: TRBV19
clone_size: many
j_call: TRBJ1-1
cdr3_aa: CASRLGKNTEAFF
cdr3_nt: TGTGCCAGTAGACTGGGCAAAAACACTGAAGCTTTCTTT

d_call: TRBD2
v_call: TRBV12-3/TRBV12-4
clone_size: many
j_call: TRBJ2-1
cdr3_aa: CASSVASGNYNEQFF
cdr3_nt: TGTGCCAGCAGTGTGGCTAGCGGTAATTACAATGAGCAGTTCTTC

d_call: TRBD2
v_call: TRBV6-1
clone_size: few
j_call: TRBJ2-5
cdr3_aa: CASSRLAGDLGETQYF
cdr3_nt: TGTGCCAGCAGCCGACTAGCGGGGGACCTAGGGGAGACCCAGTACTTC

d_call: .
v_call: TRBV11-2
clone_size: many
j_call: TRBJ2-5
cdr3_aa: CASSLGEEETQYF
cdr3_nt: TGTGCCAGCAGCTTAGGGGAGGAAGAGACCCAGTACTTC

d_call: .
v_call: TRBV4-3
clone_size: many
j_call: TRBJ2-6
cdr3_aa: CASSLRYPGANVLTF
cdr3_nt: TGCGCCAGCAGCCTTAGGTATCCCGGGGCCAACGTCCTGACTTTC

d_call: TRBD1
v_call: TRBV6-5
clone_size: many
j_call: TRBJ2-6
cdr3_aa: CASSYRGFGANVLTF
cdr3_nt: TGTGCCAGCAGCTACAGGGGTTTTGGGGCCAACGTCCTGACTTTC

d_call: .
v_call: TRBV30
clone_size: few
j_call: TRBJ2-1
cdr3_aa: CAWSVLASWANEQFF
cdr3_nt: TGTGCCTGGAGTGTACTCGCTTCTTGGGCCAATGAGCAGTTCTTC

d_call: TRBD2
v_call: TRBV20-1
clone_size: many
j_call: TRBJ2-1
cdr3_aa: CSAGLADLNEQFF
cdr3_nt: TGCAGTGCAGGACTAGCGGACCTCAATGAGCAGTTCTTC

d_call: TRBD2
v_call: TRBV7-3
clone_size: few
j_call: TRBJ2-2
cdr3_aa: CASSSPSGGGAGELFF
cdr3_nt: TGTGCCAGCAGCTCACCTAGCGGGGGGGGCGCCGGGGAGCTGTTTTTT

d_call: TRBD1
v_call: TRBV20-1
clone_size: many
j_call: TRBJ1-3
cdr3_aa: CSASQNRGQGNTIYF
cdr3_nt: TGCAGTGCTAGCCAGAACAGGGGGCAAGGAAACACCATATATTTT

d_call: TRBD2
v_call: TRBV5-1
clone_size: many
j_call: TRBJ2-1
cdr3_aa: CASSLGRSGVGSSYNEQFF
cdr3_nt: TGCGCCAGCAGCTTGGGGCGTAGCGGGGTGGGAAGCTCCTACAATGAGCAGTTCTTC

d_call: TRBD1
v_call: TRBV19
clone_size: .
j_call: TRBJ1-5
cdr3_aa: CASSSGAGGQPQHF
cdr3_nt: TGTGCCAGTAGTTCAGGGGCAGGGGGACAGCCCCAGCATTTT

d_call: TRBD2
v_call: TRBV4-2
clone_size: many
j_call: TRBJ2-3
cdr3_aa: CASSQGGRTRGGDTQYF
cdr3_nt: TGTGCCAGCAGCCAAGGGGGCAGGACTAGAGGTGGAGATACGCAGTATTTT

d_call: .
v_call: TRBV12-3/TRBV12-4
clone_size: many
j_call: TRBJ2-7
cdr3_aa: CASSLAGRRYEQYF
cdr3_nt: TGTGCCAGCAGTTTAGCCGGCAGGCGCTACGAGCAGTACTTC

d_call: .
v_call: TRBV29-1
clone_size: many
j_call: TRBJ2-2
cdr3_aa: CSVPQGNTGELFF
cdr3_nt: TGCAGCGTCCCGCAGGGGAACACCGGGGAGCTGTTTTTT

d_call: TRBD1
v_call: TRBV5-8
clone_size: many
j_call: TRBJ2-1
cdr3_aa: CASSRGQGYSEQFF
cdr3_nt: TGTGCCAGCAGCCGGGGACAGGGTTATAGTGAGCAGTTCTTC